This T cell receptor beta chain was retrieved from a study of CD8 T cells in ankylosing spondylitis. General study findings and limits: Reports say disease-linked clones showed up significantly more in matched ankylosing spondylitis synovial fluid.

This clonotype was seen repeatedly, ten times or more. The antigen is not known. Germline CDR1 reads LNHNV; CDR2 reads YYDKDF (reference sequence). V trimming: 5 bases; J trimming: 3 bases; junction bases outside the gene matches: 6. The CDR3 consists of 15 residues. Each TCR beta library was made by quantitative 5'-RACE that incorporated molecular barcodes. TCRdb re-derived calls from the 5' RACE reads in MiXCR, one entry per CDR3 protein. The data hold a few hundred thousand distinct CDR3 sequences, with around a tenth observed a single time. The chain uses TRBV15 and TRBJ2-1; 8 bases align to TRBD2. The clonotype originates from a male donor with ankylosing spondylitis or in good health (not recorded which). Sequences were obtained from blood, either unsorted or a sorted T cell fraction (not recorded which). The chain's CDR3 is CATSSTSAFYNEQFF. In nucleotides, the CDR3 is TGTGCCACCAGCTCGACTAGCGCGTTCTACAATGAGCAGTTCTTC.